This TCR beta chain was profiled in a study of long-term antiretroviral therapy in people with HIV. Survey-level resolution applied to immunoSEQ assay v3.0. The table came from immunoSEQ multiplex PCR; TCRdb's copy has only in-frame clones and leaves some out. The sample records 25,000 to 35,000 clones, around 87% being singletons. The CDR3 runs 16 residues. The germline CDR1 and CDR2 sequences are MNHEY and SVGAGI. The ends lost 0 bases at V and 2 bases at J; junction bases unmatched: 1. Here the sequenced sample was unsorted PBMCs, taken 0.5 years after starting antiretroviral therapy. This TCR came from a woman younger than 35 with HIV. This sequence joins TRBV6-5 and TRBJ2-1; 10 bases are shared with TRBD1. The CDR3 DNA is TGTGCCAGCAGTTACTCGGACAGGGGGGCCTACAATGAGCAGTTCTTC. Translation: CASSYSDRGAYNEQFF.